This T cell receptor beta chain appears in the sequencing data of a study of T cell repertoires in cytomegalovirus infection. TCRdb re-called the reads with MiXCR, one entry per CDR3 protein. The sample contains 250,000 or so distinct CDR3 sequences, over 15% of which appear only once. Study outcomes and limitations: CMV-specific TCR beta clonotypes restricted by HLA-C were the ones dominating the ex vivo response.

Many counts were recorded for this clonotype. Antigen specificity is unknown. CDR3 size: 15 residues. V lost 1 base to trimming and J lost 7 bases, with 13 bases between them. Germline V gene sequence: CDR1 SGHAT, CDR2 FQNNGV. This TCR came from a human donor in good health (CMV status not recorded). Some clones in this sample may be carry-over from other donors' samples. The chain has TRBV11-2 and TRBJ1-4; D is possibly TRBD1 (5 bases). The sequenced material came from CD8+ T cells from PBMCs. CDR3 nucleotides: TGTGCCAGCAGCTTAGCCGGGACGAGCCTTGAAAAACTGTTTTTT. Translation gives CASSLAGTSLEKLFF.